The 6 T cell receptor beta chains listed next were all sequenced from one sample in a study of shared clonotypes between healthy human individuals (TCRdb year 2020). CD8 naive samples were CD45RO-negative cells positively selected for CCR7, giving a CD45RA+CCR7+ population that excluded TemRA cells. The library was built by means of the immunoSEQ multiplex PCR assay. TCRdb took over this immuneACCESS table, retaining in-frame rearrangements with V and J assigned. Such tables are incomplete; in checked studies, under half of the missing clones stem from an unresolved V gene, and the remainder is unexplained. The sample data list 1.5 million to 2.5 million clones, and about 95% of these were observed just once. The ten top clones hold around 1% of the sample. Sequenced input: naive CD8+ T cells sorted from blood. The label giving this sample's cell subset or site can be read as: CD45RA+CCR7+. The receptor source for this set is a man in his late teens or twenties in good health.

This clone was seen a single time. V and J are TRBV4-3 and TRBJ2-4, with D possibly TRBD1 on 6 matching bases. The CDR3 runs to 15 residues. Germline lookup yields CDR1 LGHNA and CDR2 YSLEER. V was shortened by 7 bases and J by 1 base, with 14 bases between the two germline ends. CDR3 coding DNA: TGCGCCAGCACCCCTGAACAGGGTGCCAAAAACATTCAGTACTTC. This encodes CASTPEQGAKNIQYF.

V gene TRBV27 combines with J gene TRBJ2-2; D might be TRBD2 (6 bases). The germline V and J ends were trimmed by 5 bases and 1 base, with 8 bases remaining between them. This CDR3 is built from 14 residues. The germline CDR1 and CDR2 sequences are MNHEY and SMNVEV (reference sequence). The CDR3 region has the DNA TGTGCCAGCAGTAAGGGACTGAACACCGGGGAGCTGTTTTTT. Protein: CASSKGLNTGELFF.

CDR3 in amino acids: CASSPRTSESETQYF. The CDR3 DNA sequence: TGTGCCAGCAGTCCAAGGACTAGCGAGTCTGAGACCCAGTACTTC. V and J are TRBV27 and TRBJ2-5; 9 bases are shared with TRBD2. The germline V gene has CDR1 MNHEY and CDR2 SMNVEV (reference sequence). CDR3 length equals 15 residues. J lost 5 bases, V lost 5 bases, and 9 bases had no gene match.

This clone was detected once. This chain links TRBV7-2 with TRBJ2-7; D is ambiguous. This CDR3 has 16 amino acids. The germline V and J ends were trimmed by 0 bases and 0 bases, with 12 bases remaining between them. The germline V gene encodes CDR1 SGHTA and CDR2 FQGNSA. The CDR3 loop is CASSLATGSLSYEQYF. Here the CDR3 DNA reads TGTGCCAGCAGCTTAGCAACGGGTTCCCTCTCCTACGAGCAGTACTTC.

This clone has a single count. The chain employs TRBV7-8 and TRBJ1-2; D is perhaps TRBD1 (5 bases). The CDR3 runs to 18 residues. CDR1 and CDR2 (germline): SGHVS, FQNEAQ. V lost 2 bases to trimming and J lost 4 bases, with 23 bases between them. The CDR3 protein is CASSLMYAVDQGSYGYTF. The CDR3 bases are TGTGCCAGCAGCTTAATGTATGCCGTTGACCAGGGTTCCTATGGCTACACCTTC.

To note about this clone: This same CDR3 is encoded by further DNA sequences in the sample. The chain joins TRBV9 to TRBJ1-4, with unresolved D. Trimming left V 2 bases short and J 0 bases short, with 5 bases between. This CDR3 contains 14 residues. Germline V gives CDR1 SGDLS, CDR2 YYNGEE. DNA for the CDR3: TGTGCCAGCAGCGTGGGTACAACTAATGAAAAACTGTTTTTT. Encoded protein: CASSVGTTNEKLFF.